This TCR beta chain was retrieved from a study of blood T cell repertoires in COVID-19. How the authors handled the data: Using reference gene primer amplification, nucleated cell counts were estimated. Sequencing used immunoSEQ multiplex PCR; TCRdb keeps in-frame clones, though not all of them. V and J calls plus clone size are reproduced from that table; the DNA served to infer D and trimming. Of over 200,000 clones listed, roughly 81% are singletons. The CDR3 covers 15 residues. V shed 7 bases and J shed 1 base, with 16 bases lying between them. Germline V lookup: CDR1 MDHEN, CDR2 SYDVKM. V is TRBV28 and J is TRBJ1-1; unclear D gene. The specimen sequenced was peripheral blood. The receptor comes from a woman in her 50s with active or convalescent COVID-19. CDR3 region: CASTSGRPPNTEAFF. The CDR3 nucleotides read TGTGCCAGCACCTCGGGTAGGCCCCCGAACACTGAAGCTTTCTTT. The full variable domain, with the rest looked up from reference TRBV28 and TRBJ1-1, is DVKVTQSSRYLVKRTGEKVFLECVQDMDHENMFWYRQDPGLGLRLIYFSYDVKMKEKGDIPEGYSVSREKKERFSLILESASTNQTSMYLCASTSGRPPNTEAFFGQGTRLTVV.